Below are 28 T cell receptor beta chains sequenced from a single sample in a study of blood T cells in healthy people across ages. The second PCR ran about 6 to 11 cycles with a sample-barcoded 5' primer and J-beta primers. Using its own MiXCR run on the 5' RACE reads, TCRdb lists one record per CDR3 protein. The sample lists 630,000 or so distinct CDR3 sequences, about 30% occurring once. The sample was blood. All receptors come from an elderly woman in good health.

The chain carries TRBV20-1 and TRBJ2-5; possible D gene TRBD1, 7 bases. The germline CDR1 and CDR2 sequences are DFQATT and SNEGSKA (reference sequence). The CDR3 has 14 residues. Trimming removed 5 bases at V and 11 bases at J, with 24 bases between. CDR3 nucleotide sequence: TGCAGTGCTCTCGCGGGACAGAACAACAATGAGCAGTACTTC. Translated: CSALAGQNNNEQYF.

This clonotype showed up many times. V gene TRBV20-1 combines with J gene TRBJ1-6; 8 bases align to TRBD1. This CDR3 comprises 15 residues. Looked up from germline, CDR1 is DFQATT and CDR2 is SNEGSKA (reference sequence). V was pared by 2 bases and J by 0 bases, with 0 bases of the junction left unmatched. The DNA of the CDR3 is TGCAGTGCTAGAACAGGGGGCTCCTATAATTCACCCCTCCACTTT. It codes for CSARTGGSYNSPLHF.

The rearrangement uses TRBV14 and TRBJ2-7, with a tentative D call TRBD1 (5 bases). The V end was cut by 1 base, the J end by 10 bases, with 14 bases between. Germline V lookup: CDR1 SGHDN, CDR2 FVKESK. The CDR3 contains 13 residues. For the CDR3, the DNA is TGTGCCAGCAGCCAAGGGTCCTTCAGGGCCCAGTACTTC. This encodes CASSQGSFRAQYF. The variable domain in full, with the rest retrieved from reference TRBV14 and TRBJ2-7, is EAGVTQFPSHSVIEKGQTVTLRCDPISGHDNLYWYRRVMGKEIKFLLHFVKESKQDESGMPNNRFLAERTGGTYSTLKVQPAELEDSGVYFCASSQGSFRAQYFGPGTRLTVT.

Regarding this clonotype: With a much larger clone just one base away, this may be a read error. The rearrangement links TRBV3-1 to TRBJ2-3; D is ambiguous. Germline V gene sequence: CDR1 LGHDT, CDR2 YNNKEL (reference sequence). The CDR3 spans 16 residues. The DNA for the CDR3 is TGTACCAGCAGCCAAGTTCCCGATCGGGGCACAGATACGCAGTATTTT. This gives the protein CTSSQVPDRGTDTQYF.

This chain links TRBV19 with TRBJ2-5, with 9 bases lining up with TRBD1. The assigned J gene may be wrong: the sequence end matches TRBJ2-7 better. The germline CDR1 and CDR2 sequences are LNHDA and SQIVND (reference sequence). The CDR3 contains 15 residues. CDR3 protein: CASRETGGIPYEQYF. The CDR3 nucleotides are TGTGCCAGTAGGGAGACAGGGGGTATTCCCTACGAGCAGTACTTC.

In this sample, this clonotype turned up many times. This rearrangement joins TRBV10-3 to TRBJ1-1; possibly TRBD1 for D (5 bases). CDR1 and CDR2 from the germline V gene are ENHRY and SYGVKD. V lost 7 bases, J lost 5 bases, and 11 bases lay in between. This CDR3 comprises 12 residues. The CDR3 sequence: CAINQGGTEAFF. The CDR3 DNA follows: TGTGCCATCAACCAGGGAGGAACTGAAGCTTTCTTT.

Turning to this clonotype: This may be a read error: a much more frequent sequence differs by one nucleotide. V gene TRBV4-2 combines with J gene TRBJ1-1; perhaps TRBD1 as D (5 bases). This CDR3 has 15 amino acids. The germline gives CDR1 LGHNA, CDR2 YNFKEQ. CDR3 DNA: TGTGCCGGCAGCTACAGGCTCGGGCGGGACACTGAAGCTTTCTTT. Its protein is CAGSYRLGRDTEAFF.

The CDR3 reads CASSLGAETTDTQYF. The CDR3 DNA reads TGTGCCAGCAGCTTAGGAGCGGAAACCACAGATACGCAGTATTTT. This sequence joins TRBV7-3 and TRBJ2-3, with a weak D call TRBD2 (5 bases). The ends were cut back, 2 bases at V and 2 bases at J, with 11 bases in the middle. The CDR3 sequence is 15 residues long. Germline V gives CDR1 SGHTA, CDR2 FQGTGA.

This clonotype was seen repeatedly, ten times or more. The rearrangement links TRBV7-6 to TRBJ2-3; D may match TRBD1 or TRBD2 (5 bases each). CDR3 length: 15 residues. The germline V gene has CDR1 SGHVS and CDR2 FNYEAQ. Trimming took off 4 bases at V and 1 base at J, with 12 bases between the two ends. The CDR3 DNA follows: TGTGCCAGCAGCTCAGCCGGGACCGGCACAGATACGCAGTATTTT. It specifies CASSSAGTGTDTQYF.

In its sample, this clonotype was seen a few times. This sequence may be a read error, since a much larger clone differs from it by one base. The rearrangement uses TRBV7-2 and TRBJ1-2; no clear D gene. V shed 1 base and J shed 1 base, with 10 bases lying between them. The CDR3 has 15 residues. The V gene's germline CDR1 is SGHTA and CDR2 FQGNSA. CDR3 sequence: CTSSLEATLNYGYTF. CDR3 DNA sequence: TGTACCAGCAGCTTAGAAGCGACACTTAACTATGGCTACACCTTC. The variable domain in full, with the rest retrieved from reference TRBV7-2 and TRBJ1-2, is GAGVSQSPSNKVTEKGKDVELRCDPISGHTALYWYRQSLGQGLEFLIYFQGNSAPDKSGLPSDRFSAERTGGSVSTLTIQRTQQEDSAVYLCTSSLEATLNYGYTFGSGTRLTVV.

This clonotype was counted ten times or more. The CDR3 region is CAWTRLGDWYGYTF. In nucleotides, the CDR3 is TGTGCCTGGACCCGCTTGGGGGACTGGTATGGCTACACCTTC. The chain uses TRBV30 and TRBJ1-2; TRBD1 might be the D (5 bases). V lost 4 bases, J lost 5 bases, and 17 bases lay in between. The CDR3 length is 14 residues. The V gene's germline CDR1 is GTSNPN and CDR2 SVGIG (reference sequence).

On this clonotype itself: A much larger clone differs by one base, so this may be a read error. The chain links TRBV12-5 to TRBJ1-1; D is undetermined. The germline V and J ends were trimmed by 9 bases and 3 bases, with 5 bases remaining between them. CDR1 is LGHNT and CDR2 is FRNRAP in the germline V gene. This CDR3 is built from 10 residues. The CDR3 region has the DNA TGTGCTAGGGGCGACACTGAAGCTTTCTTT. Its protein product is CARGDTEAFF.

This clonotype was counted at least ten times. The chain recombines TRBV4-3 with TRBJ2-3, with TRBD2 matching over 7 bases. The V segment lost 4 bases and the J segment 3 bases; nucleotides outside the gene matches: 4. This CDR3 has 14 amino acids. Germline CDR1 LGHNA, CDR2 YSLEER. The CDR3 sequence: CASSRRTRTDTQYF. As DNA, the CDR3 is TGCGCCAGCAGCCGCCGGACTAGGACAGATACGCAGTATTTT.

This clonotype was counted only a few times. This sequence joins TRBV5-1 and TRBJ2-1; D remains ambiguous. The CDR3 has 16 amino acids. Germline CDR1 and CDR2: SGHRS and YFSETQ. Trimming shortened V by 0 bases and J by 0 bases, and 10 bases separated the two germline ends. The chain's CDR3 is CASSLGGSSSYNEQFF. CDR3 nucleotides: TGCGCCAGCAGCTTGGGCGGTTCCAGCTCCTACAATGAGCAGTTCTTC.

Concerning this clonotype: This clone may be a read error of a much larger clone one base away. This chain uses TRBV20-1 with TRBJ2-5; D is ambiguous. The germline gives CDR1 DFQATT, CDR2 SNEGSKA (reference sequence). The CDR3 consists of 16 residues. V lost 1 base and J lost 11, with 26 bases in between. CDR3 sequence: CSARGGKSGLVNEQYF. In nucleotides, the CDR3 is TGCAGTGCTAGAGGTGGGAAGTCCGGGTTGGTCAATGAGCAGTACTTC.

This clonotype occurred a few times. This chain uses TRBV4-3 with TRBJ1-4; D possibly corresponds to TRBD1 (6 bases). Trimming removed 3 bases at V and 6 bases at J, with 14 bases between. The CDR3 has 15 residues. The V gene's germline CDR1 is LGHNA and CDR2 YSLEER. The CDR3 sequence: CASSHLRGADEKLFF. The CDR3 coding sequence is TGCGCCAGCAGCCATTTGAGGGGGGCGGATGAAAAACTGTTTTTT.

This clonotype showed up just a few times. The chain links TRBV6-1 to TRBJ1-5; tentatively, D is TRBD1 (5 bases). The CDR3 runs 14 residues. Looked up from germline, CDR1 is MNHNS and CDR2 is SASEGT. Trimming cost V 4 bases and J 4 bases, with 11 bases left between them. CDR3 protein: CASSAGLNNQPQHF. CDR3 sequence (DNA): TGTGCCAGCAGTGCGGGACTTAATAATCAGCCCCAGCATTTT.

This clonotype came up many times. The chain couples TRBV5-1 to TRBJ1-4; the D is unclear. The ends were cut back, 5 bases at V and 3 bases at J, with 11 bases in the middle. Germline CDR1 is SGHRS and CDR2 is YFSETQ. The CDR3 runs 14 residues. CDR3 sequence: CASSNTGPNEKLFF. The CDR3 DNA sequence: TGCGCCAGCAGTAACACCGGGCCTAATGAAAAACTGTTTTTT.

To note about this clonotype: The junction departs from germline at one end; a sequencing error may be responsible. This chain connects TRBV6-1 to TRBJ2-7, with D uncertain. The CDR3 has 11 residues. In germline, CDR1 is MNHNS, CDR2 SASEGT. CDR3 residues: CASSEIYERYF. CDR3 in DNA: TGTGCCAGCAGTGAAATCTACGAGCGGTACTTC.

This clonotype was detected many times. The CDR3 sequence is CASSLGQRGYEQYF. In DNA, the CDR3 is TGCGCCAGCAGCTTGGGCCAGCGAGGGTACGAGCAGTACTTC. The genes are TRBV5-1 and TRBJ2-7; weak D call: TRBD2 (5 bases). V was trimmed by 0 bases and J by 4 bases, leaving 11 bases between them. Looked up from germline, CDR1 is SGHRS and CDR2 is YFSETQ. There are 14 residues in the CDR3.

The gene calls are TRBV20-1 and TRBJ1-6; possibly TRBD1 for D (5 bases). This CDR3 is built from 15 residues. Germline V gene data show CDR1 as DFQATT and CDR2 as SNEGSKA (reference sequence). Deletions cut 5 bases from V and 5 bases from J, with 16 bases between. DNA of the CDR3: TGCAGTGCTTACAGGTTCTCGACCCATAATTCACCCCTCCACTTT. Its translation is CSAYRFSTHNSPLHF.

On this clonotype: Its ends do not fully match the called genes, so a read error is possible. CDR3 nucleotide sequence: TGTGCCAGCAGGATTGCAGATATGCAGTATTTT. Encoded protein: CASRIADMQYF. The rearrangement links TRBV12-3 or TRBV12-4 to TRBJ2-3; D uncertain. CDR3 size: 11 residues.

The V call is TRBV6-5, the J call TRBJ1-6; no clear D. This CDR3 is built from 14 residues. Germline V gives CDR1 MNHEY, CDR2 SVGAGI. Deletions cut 4 bases from V and 10 bases from J, with 14 bases between. DNA of the CDR3: TGTGCCAGCAGTTTAGGGATCCGTATCTCACCCCTCCACTTT. This translates into CASSLGIRISPLHF.

This clonotype was counted at least ten times. V is TRBV6-2 or TRBV6-3 and J is TRBJ2-1; 7 bases match TRBD2. The CDR3 totals 16 residues. Germline CDR1 reads MNHEY; CDR2 reads SVGEGT. Losses at the gene ends were 2 bases for V and 8 bases for J; bases not matched to a gene: 12. The CDR3 protein is CASSYHFQIGGDEQFF. The CDR3 DNA reads as TGTGCCAGCAGTTACCATTTCCAGATTGGGGGGGATGAGCAGTTCTTC.

This clonotype was observed many times. The V and J genes are TRBV5-1 and TRBJ1-2; no clear D gene. The CDR3 covers 14 residues. V lost 0 bases, J lost 7 bases, and 13 bases lay in between. CDR1 is SGHRS, CDR2 YFSETQ, per germline. CDR3 nucleotides: TGCGCCAGCAGCTTGGAGGCCGCCAGAGCTGGCTACACCTTC. It specifies CASSLEAARAGYTF.

This clonotype was seen ten or more times. The rearrangement uses TRBV6-5 and TRBJ2-7; the D gene is possibly TRBD1 (5 bases). With 4 bases removed from V and 8 bases from J, the gap between germline ends came to 9 bases. This CDR3 region has 11 residues. Germline-derived CDR1 and CDR2 are MNHEY and SVGAGI. CDR3 amino acids: CASSWSGKQYF. As DNA, the CDR3 is TGTGCCAGCAGTTGGTCAGGGAAGCAGTACTTC.

This chain links TRBV29-1 with TRBJ1-5, with D unclear. Germline CDR1 and CDR2: SQVTM and ANQGSEA. The CDR3 is 14 residues long. V was trimmed by 7 bases and J by 3 bases, leaving 16 bases between them. The CDR3 loop reads CSAGSGIDNQPQHF. CDR3 coding DNA: TGCAGCGCTGGGTCGGGGATTGACAATCAGCCCCAGCATTTT. Variable domain in full (rest from reference TRBV29-1 and TRBJ1-5): SAVISQKPSRDICQRGTSLTIQCQVDSQVTMMFWYRQQPGQSLTLIATANQGSEATYESGFVIDKFPISRPNLTFSTLTVSNMSPEDSSIYLCSAGSGIDNQPQHFGDGTRLSIL.

Many counts were recorded for this clonotype. The chain links TRBV6-5 to TRBJ1-6; D gene ambiguous. CDR1 is MNHEY and CDR2 is SVGAGI in the germline V gene. The V gene lost 2 bases and the J gene lost 5 bases, with 4 bases spanning the gap. This CDR3 is built from 13 residues. The CDR3 DNA reads TGTGCCAGCAGTTACGGGGATAATTCACCCCTCCACTTT. It encodes CASSYGDNSPLHF.